The 18 T cell receptor beta chains below come from one sample, sequenced in a study of blood T cells in healthy people across ages. A second PCR, run for about 7 to 11 cycles, used a sample-barcoded 5' primer plus a J-beta primer mix. A single record per CDR3 protein comes from TCRdb applying MiXCR to the 5' RACE reads. Among some 1,800,000 distinct CDR3 sequences, 39% were seen once, and the ten largest hold more than 20%. The sequenced sample was blood. These receptors were collected from a human donor in good health.

This clonotype was observed a handful of times. The junction shows a germline mismatch at one end, possibly a read error. The chain is built from TRBV18 and TRBJ1-1; tentative D call: TRBD1 (5 bases). The CDR3 sequence is 13 residues long. Per germline, CDR1 KGHSH and CDR2 LQKENI. The CDR3 here is CASTPMSGGEAFF. Written as DNA, the CDR3 is TGTGCCAGCACACCAATGAGTGGGGGTGAAGCTTTCTTT.

This clonotype was observed a handful of times. The chain links TRBV15 to TRBJ1-6; a possible D gene is TRBD1 (6 bases). V shed 0 bases and J shed 4 bases, with 13 bases lying between them. Germline V gene data show CDR1 as LNHNV and CDR2 as YYDKDF (reference sequence). This CDR3 contains 17 residues. DNA of the CDR3: TGTGCCACCAGCAGAGATCCCACAGGGAGTTATAATTCACCCCTCCACTTT. Its translation is CATSRDPTGSYNSPLHF. Full variable domain (remainder filled in from reference TRBV15 and TRBJ1-6): DAMVIQNPRYQVTQFGKPVTLSCSQTLNHNVMYWYQQKSSQAPKLLFHYYDKDFNNEADTPDNFQSRRPNTSFCFLDIRSPGLGDTAMYLCATSRDPTGSYNSPLHFGNGTRLTVT.

This clonotype was seen a single time. The V call is TRBV7-2, the J call TRBJ1-2; possible D gene TRBD1, 5 bases. Germline lookup yields CDR1 SGHTA and CDR2 FQGNSA. The CDR3 contains 15 residues. The V and J ends lost 5 bases and 4 bases respectively, with 17 bases between them. The CDR3 DNA is TGTGCCAGCAGCCTCATGGGGGGGAATGGCTATGGCTACACCTTC. This sequence encodes CASSLMGGNGYGYTF.

V usage is TRBV6-2 or TRBV6-3 and J usage is TRBJ2-5; possible D gene TRBD1, 5 bases. Trimming took off 5 bases at V and 5 bases at J, with 18 bases between the two ends. This CDR3 has 15 amino acids. Per germline, CDR1 MNHEY and CDR2 SVGEGT. The CDR3 region has the DNA TGTGCCAGCAGTCCCCCGGACAACTCTGTGGAGACCCAGTACTTC. Its protein product is CASSPPDNSVETQYF.

With respect to this clonotype: A junction end diverges from the germline sequence, so it may reflect a read error. CDR3 nucleotide sequence: TGCGCCGGCAGCCAAGGACAACGGGACTTCCATTTCCAGACAGATACGCAGTATTTT. Protein: CAGSQGQRDFHFQTDTQYF. The chain is built from TRBV4-3 and TRBJ2-3; the D gene is possibly TRBD2 (6 bases). The CDR3 runs to 19 residues. Per the germline V gene, CDR1 is LGHNA and CDR2 is YSLEER.

V is TRBV11-1 and J is TRBJ1-2; D gene unclear. With 5 bases removed from V and 4 bases from J, the gap between germline ends came to 14 bases. Germline V lookup: CDR1 SGHAT, CDR2 FQDESV (reference sequence). The CDR3 spans 14 residues. The CDR3 region has the DNA TGTGCCAGCAGCGCCCTTGGGGAGGGCTATGGCTACACCTTC. It encodes CASSALGEGYGYTF.

This clonotype was counted a few times. The chain has TRBV5-1 and TRBJ1-1; 7 bases fit TRBD1. V lost 4 bases and J lost 1; bases outside the gene matches: 7. CDR1 and CDR2 from the germline V gene are SGHRS and YFSETQ. This CDR3 is built from 15 residues. The CDR3 DNA reads TGCGCCAGCAGCCCTTTGGGACAGAAGAACACTGAAGCTTTCTTT. The encoded protein is CASSPLGQKNTEAFF.

This clonotype was counted between two and nine times. The rearrangement uses TRBV6-2 or TRBV6-3 and TRBJ2-4; D is ambiguous. Germline V lookup: CDR1 MNHEY, CDR2 SVGEGT. Between the trimmed V and J ends, which lost 1 base and 0 bases, there was a span of 10 bases. This CDR3 is built from 16 residues. Written as DNA, the CDR3 is TGTGCCAGCAGTTACTATGGAGATCTAGCCAAAAACATTCAGTACTTC. Translation: CASSYYGDLAKNIQYF.

V usage is TRBV21-1 and J usage is TRBJ2-3. TRBV21-1 is an annotated pseudogene. The CDR3 consists of 15 residues. As DNA, the CDR3 is TGTGCCAGCAGCAAAAGAACAGACCTTAAGGCTACGCAGTATTTT. This codes for CASSKRTDLKATQYF.

This clonotype was seen a handful of times. The chain carries TRBV5-1 and TRBJ2-4; TRBD1 is a possible D gene (7 bases). The germline V gene encodes CDR1 SGHRS and CDR2 YFSETQ. Trimming cost V 4 bases and J 8 bases, with 22 bases left between them. CDR3 length equals 16 residues. The CDR3 DNA reads TGCGCCAGCAGCCCTTCCCCGACAGGGAGGTCGGACATTCAGTACTTC. Translating gives CASSPSPTGRSDIQYF.

The chain has TRBV5-1 and TRBJ2-7, with D unresolved. Trimming took 3 bases from V and 1 from J, leaving 14 bases between them. The CDR3 extends over 15 amino acids. Germline V gene lookup returns CDR1 SGHRS and CDR2 YFSETQ. CDR3 in amino acids: CASSSDRTESYEQYF. In nucleotides, the CDR3 is TGCGCCAGCAGCTCCGACCGGACGGAGTCCTACGAGCAGTACTTC. The full variable domain, with the rest looked up from reference TRBV5-1 and TRBJ2-7, is KAGVTQTPRYLIKTRGQQVTLSCSPISGHRSVSWYQQTPGQGLQFLFEYFSETQRNKGNFPGRFSGRQFSNSRSEMNVSTLELGDSALYLCASSSDRTESYEQYFGPGTRLTVT.

In its sample, this clonotype was seen a few times. The J gene is TRBJ2-7, the V gene TRBV20-1; TRBD2 matches 8 bases. The CDR3 totals 15 residues. V gave up 5 bases and J gave up 1 base; unmatched junction bases: 10. CDR1 and CDR2 from the germline V gene are DFQATT and SNEGSKA (reference sequence). The CDR3 spells CSAGQPGGYSYEQYF. The CDR3 nucleotides read TGCAGTGCTGGACAACCGGGGGGGTATTCCTACGAGCAGTACTTC.

This chain connects TRBV28 to TRBJ2-5; 7 nucleotides line up with TRBD2. Near its end, the DNA agrees better with TRBJ2-1, so the J call may be wrong. Germline CDR1 MDHEN, CDR2 SYDVKM. The CDR3 totals 15 residues. The CDR3 nucleotides are TGTGCCAGCAGTTTAGCGGGGGAGTTTCAAGAGACCCAGTTCTTC. This codes for CASSLAGEFQETQFF.

The table lists this clonotype with a few counts. This chain joins TRBV6-2 or TRBV6-3 and TRBJ1-1, with D uncertain. The length of the CDR3 is 15 residues. Germline assignment: CDR1 MNHEY and CDR2 SVGEGT. Trimming cost V 2 bases and J 0 bases, with 10 bases left between them. The CDR3 loop is CASSYPTTMNTEAFF. The CDR3 DNA follows: TGTGCCAGCAGTTACCCCACGACAATGAACACTGAAGCTTTCTTT.

Regarding this clonotype: Its ends do not fully match the called genes, so a read error is possible. V is TRBV7-9 and J is TRBJ2-3; 7 nucleotides line up with TRBD2. The V gene's germline CDR1 is SEHNR and CDR2 FQNEAQ (reference sequence). The CDR3 is 18 residues long. The CDR3 DNA follows: TGTGCCAGCAGCATAGCGCCGCGGGGGACTTACCGCGCAGATACGCAGTATTTT. This sequence encodes CASSIAPRGTYRADTQYF. The full variable domain, with the rest looked up from reference TRBV7-9 and TRBJ2-3, is DTGVSQNPRHKITKRGQNVTFRCDPISEHNRLYWYRQTLGQGPEFLTYFQNEAQLEKSRLLSDRFSAERPKGSFSTLEIQRTEQGDSAMYLCASSIAPRGTYRADTQYFGPGTRLTVL.

J is TRBJ2-3 and V is TRBV7-3, with 11 bases fitting TRBD2. The CDR3 runs 17 residues. CDR1 and CDR2 (germline): SGHTA, FQGTGA. Trimming removed 5 bases from V and 5 bases from J; junction bases left unmatched: 12. The CDR3 nucleotides are TGTGCCAGCAGCCCCCTTGGGCGCACTAGCGGGGGAGATACGCAGTATTTT. As protein: CASSPLGRTSGGDTQYF.

This chain uses TRBV6-2 or TRBV6-3 with TRBJ2-7; no clear D gene. The CDR3 runs to 12 residues. CDR1 MNHEY and CDR2 SVGEGT come from the germline V gene. V lost 4 bases, J lost 5 bases, and 9 bases lay in between. The CDR3 DNA follows: TGTGCCAGCAGTTCCGACGGCCACGAGCAGTACTTC. Translation: CASSSDGHEQYF.

This clonotype has only a few counts. The chain is built from TRBV28 and TRBJ1-2; D gene unclear. The CDR3 sequence is 15 residues long. The germline V and J ends were trimmed by 6 bases and 2 bases, with 16 bases remaining between them. The V gene's germline CDR1 is MDHEN and CDR2 SYDVKM. The CDR3 loop reads CASSYESDGNYGYTF. CDR3 in DNA: TGTGCCAGCAGCTATGAATCGGACGGGAACTATGGCTACACCTTC.